One sample yielded the 31 T cell receptor beta chains listed below, sequenced in a study of post-analysis software for immune sequencing data (dated by TCRdb to between 2014 and 2017). Overall study outcomes, separate from this receptor: A handful of TRBV segments, including TRBV5-6, TRBV5-1 and TRBV20-1, were significantly more frequent in patients than controls.

Their antigens are not known. The library was built by means of PCR. The sequencer listed for this sample is Illumina HiSeq 2500. To reduce PCR and sequencing biases, unique molecular identifiers were incorporated into the TCR beta cDNA libraries. In-frame beta chains were kept once TCRdb had trimmed the public reads at Q25 with fastp and called clones with MiXCR. Rows matching on CDR3 protein sequence are summarized as one entry with the most common DNA and genes. This sample lists more than 500,000 distinct CDR3 sequences; around a third were detected once. About 5.6% of the sample is in the top ten clones. Sequenced input: blood. Receptors were obtained from a girl younger than 18 with multiple sclerosis.

This clonotype was seen many times. The chain recombines TRBV20-1 with TRBJ1-5; a possible D gene is TRBD1 (5 bases). Deletions cut 5 bases from V and 5 bases from J, with 13 bases between. The length of the CDR3 is 13 residues. Germline-derived CDR1 and CDR2 are DFQATT and SNEGSKA (reference sequence). CDR3 region: CSAGWDRDQPQHF. The CDR3 nucleotides are TGCAGTGCTGGGTGGGACCGAGATCAGCCCCAGCATTTT.

This chain connects TRBV5-1 to TRBJ2-6; 7 positions agree with TRBD1. The CDR3 is 20 residues long. The trim removed 2 bases at V and 0 bases at J, leaving 14 bases unmatched. Germline lookup yields CDR1 SGHRS and CDR2 YFSETQ. CDR3 sequence reads: CASSFIPGQTLGSGANVLTF. The CDR3 region has the DNA TGCGCCAGCAGCTTTATTCCGGGACAGACCCTGGGCTCTGGGGCCAACGTCCTGACTTTC.

Concerning this clonotype itself: An end of the junction does not agree with germline; a read error may underlie this. The genes are TRBV12-3 or TRBV12-4 and TRBJ1-1; 7 bases match TRBD1. CDR3 length equals 14 residues. The CDR3 loop is CAGSPRGGDTEAFF. The CDR3 DNA sequence: TGTGCCGGCAGTCCCAGGGGGGGGGACACTGAAGCTTTCTTT.

This clonotype was recorded at least ten times. The chain employs TRBV20-1 and TRBJ2-7; D not resolved. In germline, CDR1 is DFQATT, CDR2 SNEGSKA (reference sequence). The CDR3 covers 11 residues. Trimming stripped 3 bases from V and 6 bases from J, with 9 bases between. The CDR3: CSASLNIEQYF. The CDR3 coding sequence is TGCAGTGCTAGTCTGAATATCGAGCAGTACTTC.

Only a few counts were recorded for this clonotype. The chain carries TRBV27 and TRBJ2-1; D gene unclear. The V end was cut by 2 bases, the J end by 2 bases, with 7 bases between. CDR1 is MNHEY and CDR2 is SMNVEV in the germline V gene (reference sequence). This CDR3 has 14 residues. DNA for the CDR3: TGTGCCAGCAGTTTAGGCGCGACCTACAATGAGCAGTTCTTC. As protein: CASSLGATYNEQFF.

The chain links TRBV27 to TRBJ2-3; either TRBD1 or TRBD2 may supply D (5 bases each). Trimming left V 2 bases short and J 2 bases short, with 11 bases between. The CDR3 runs to 15 residues. Germline V lookup: CDR1 MNHEY, CDR2 SMNVEV (reference sequence). The CDR3 region is CASSLGTFVTDTQYF. CDR3 in DNA: TGTGCCAGCAGTTTAGGGACGTTCGTCACAGATACGCAGTATTTT.

V and J are TRBV6-2 or TRBV6-3 and TRBJ1-2; D not resolved. The CDR3 contains 13 residues. Trimming cost V 2 bases and J 5 bases, with 9 bases left between them. Germline V gives CDR1 MNHEY, CDR2 SVGEGT. The CDR3 spells CASSYTGLYGYTF. The CDR3 DNA reads TGTGCCAGCAGTTACACCGGATTATATGGCTACACCTTC.

This chain joins TRBV20-1 and TRBJ2-5, with D possibly matching TRBD2 (6 bases). The V end lost 3 bases, the J end lost 9 bases, and 14 bases lay between the germline ends. Germline V lookup: CDR1 DFQATT, CDR2 SNEGSKA (reference sequence). This CDR3 spans 12 amino acids. The CDR3 region has the DNA TGCAGTGCTAGGGATACGGTAGCGGCCCAGTACTTC. This gives the protein CSARDTVAAQYF.

This clonotype was detected a few times. This rearrangement joins TRBV20-1 to TRBJ2-5; D uncertain. This CDR3 spans 12 amino acids. V was cut by 0 bases and J by 2 bases, with 4 bases left in between. Germline V gene data show CDR1 as DFQATT and CDR2 as SNEGSKA (reference sequence). CDR3 bases: TGCAGTGCTAGAGAGCAGCAAGAGACCCAGTACTTC. It specifies CSAREQQETQYF.

This clonotype was detected a few times. CDR3 protein: CATSRDRQGSIQYF. CDR3 nucleotide sequence: TGTGCCACCAGCAGAGATCGGCAGGGTAGCATTCAGTACTTC. The chain is built from TRBV15 and TRBJ2-4, with D possibly TRBD1 on 5 matching bases. V lost 0 bases and J 9 bases, leaving 12 bases between the germline ends. CDR3 length equals 14 residues. Germline values: CDR1 LNHNV, CDR2 YYDKDF (reference sequence).

This sequence joins TRBV7-3 and TRBJ2-1, with a tentative D call TRBD1 (6 bases). The ends were cut back, 4 bases at V and 7 bases at J, with 11 bases in the middle. Germline CDR1 SGHTA, CDR2 FQGTGA. This CDR3 spans 13 amino acids. CDR3 DNA: TGTGCCAGCAGCTCTGGACAGAATAATGAGCAGTTCTTC. Encoded protein: CASSSGQNNEQFF.

This clonotype was detected only a few times. V and J are TRBV7-2 and TRBJ2-3, with D perhaps TRBD2 (5 bases). CDR1 is SGHTA, CDR2 FQGNSA, per germline. The CDR3 totals 15 residues. Trimming removed 5 bases from V and 2 bases from J, with 14 bases in between. In DNA form, the CDR3 reads TGTGCCAGCAGCAGGTGGACTCCACCCACAGATACGCAGTATTTT. The encoded protein is CASSRWTPPTDTQYF.

The chain couples TRBV2 to TRBJ2-5, with D unclear. The CDR3 has 10 amino acids. Germline CDR1 SNHLY, CDR2 FYNNEI. V lost 4 bases to trimming and J lost 6 bases, with 3 bases between them. The CDR3 DNA is TGTGCCAGCAGTGTGCAGACCCAGTACTTC. Translation: CASSVQTQYF.

In this sample, this clonotype turned up a few times. V usage is TRBV29-1 and J usage is TRBJ1-2, with a weak D call TRBD1 (5 bases). The CDR3 extends over 13 amino acids. Trimming left V 6 bases short and J 3 bases short, with 14 bases between. Germline CDR1 is SQVTM and CDR2 is ANQGSEA. The CDR3 nucleotides read TGCAGCGTCGCACTAGGGACGGACTATGGCTACACCTTC. Protein sequence: CSVALGTDYGYTF.

This chain connects TRBV10-1 to TRBJ2-1; 7 positions match TRBD2. J lost 9 bases, V lost 7 bases, and 15 bases had no gene match. The germline V gene has CDR1 WNHNN and CDR2 SYGVQD (reference sequence). This CDR3 has 15 amino acids. DNA of the CDR3: TGCGCCAGCACCAGCGGGACTGGCGGGGGAAGTGAGCAGTTCTTC. Protein sequence: CASTSGTGGGSEQFF.

The CDR3 DNA reads TGTGCCAGCAGGCAAGCTTTACTAGCGGGGGGATTCACAGATACGCAGTATTTT. It codes for CASRQALLAGGFTDTQYF. This chain joins TRBV13 and TRBJ2-3; 12 bases agree with TRBD2. The CDR3 runs to 18 residues. Germline trimming cut 6 bases from V and 2 bases from J; bases unmatched to any gene: 12. CDR1 is PRHDT and CDR2 is FYEKMQ in the germline V gene (reference sequence).

The chain carries TRBV7-8 and TRBJ1-2; D may be TRBD1 (5 bases). The germline V gene has CDR1 SGHVS and CDR2 FQNEAQ. CDR3 length: 15 residues. V was trimmed by 1 base and J by 4 bases, leaving 13 bases between them. The CDR3 nucleotides are TGTGCCAGCAGCTTAGACAGGACTCCTCGCTATGGCTACACCTTC. Translating gives CASSLDRTPRYGYTF. Using reference TRBV7-8 and TRBJ1-2 for the parts outside the CDR3, the full variable domain is GAGVSQSPRYKVAKRGQDVALRCDPISGHVSLFWYQQALGQGPEFLTYFQNEAQLDKSGLPSDRFFAERPEGSVSTLKIQRTQQEDSAVYLCASSLDRTPRYGYTFGSGTRLTVV.

Details on this clonotype: A single base separates this from a much larger clone, so it may be a read error. V is TRBV7-8 and J is TRBJ2-1; D is perhaps TRBD2 (6 bases). The CDR3 sequence is 15 residues long. CDR1 and CDR2 from the germline V gene are SGHVS and FQNEAQ. The CDR3: CANSLAEGDYNEQFF. The CDR3 DNA is TGTGCCAACAGCTTAGCGGAAGGGGACTACAATGAGCAGTTCTTC.

This clonotype was counted ten times or more. The rearrangement uses TRBV7-8 and TRBJ2-5, with TRBD2 as a possible D gene (5 bases). Germline CDR1 SGHVS, CDR2 FQNEAQ. CDR3 size: 13 residues. V was pared by 3 bases and J by 5 bases, with 10 bases between. CDR3 in DNA: TGTGCCAGCAGCTTCGCGGGTACGGAGACCCAGTACTTC. Translation gives CASSFAGTETQYF. The full variable domain, completed using reference TRBV7-8 and TRBJ2-5, is GAGVSQSPRYKVAKRGQDVALRCDPISGHVSLFWYQQALGQGPEFLTYFQNEAQLDKSGLPSDRFFAERPEGSVSTLKIQRTQQEDSAVYLCASSFAGTETQYFGPGTRLLVL.

Points on this clonotype: The junction and the germline gene differ at one end; a read error may be behind it. This chain connects TRBV18 to TRBJ1-2, with D hard to call. The germline CDR1 and CDR2 sequences are KGHSH and LQKENI. The CDR3 sequence is 13 residues long. The CDR3 loop is CASSPPALMGCTF. The DNA of the CDR3 is TGTGCCAGCTCACCACCGGCGCTGATGGGCTGCACCTTC.

The J gene is TRBJ2-7, the V gene TRBV29-1; 9 bases are a match to TRBD1. V shed 3 bases and J 2 bases; nucleotides not matched to a gene: 2. The CDR3 covers 13 residues. Germline V gene sequence: CDR1 SQVTM, CDR2 ANQGSEA. In nucleotides, the CDR3 is TGCAGCGTTGATGGGACAGGGCCCTACGAGCAGTACTTC. This codes for CSVDGTGPYEQYF.

This clonotype turned up a few times. The genes are TRBV20-1 and TRBJ1-2; perhaps TRBD1 as D (5 bases). V shed 1 base and J shed 3 bases, with 12 bases lying between them. Per germline, CDR1 DFQATT and CDR2 SNEGSKA (reference sequence). The CDR3 spans 14 residues. The CDR3 sequence is CSARGLQGYYGYTF. The CDR3 DNA reads TGCAGTGCTAGAGGTCTTCAGGGATACTATGGCTACACCTTC.

As regards this clonotype: A much larger clone lies one base from this, so it may be a read error. J is TRBJ1-2 and V is TRBV4-1; 8 bases align to TRBD1. The CDR3 totals 13 residues. Trimming at V came to 8 bases and at J to 1 base, leaving 3 bases not matched to a gene. Looked up from germline, CDR1 is MGHRA and CDR2 is YSYEKL. The CDR3 region has the DNA TGCGCCAGCGGGGGGACAGGTAACTATGGCTACACCTTC. Translated: CASGGTGNYGYTF.

The rearrangement links TRBV5-1 to TRBJ2-5; 8 nucleotides line up with TRBD2. In germline, CDR1 is SGHRS, CDR2 YFSETQ. With 4 bases clipped from V and 4 bases from J, the junction kept 15 bases outside the gene matches. The CDR3 runs 17 residues. Written as DNA, the CDR3 is TGCGCCAGCAGCCTGATGCCTGGACTAGCAGGATCAGAGACCCAGTACTTC. Residues: CASSLMPGLAGSETQYF.

This clonotype was detected only a few times. V is TRBV29-1 and J is TRBJ2-3, with 13 bases identical to TRBD2. From germline, CDR1 is SQVTM and CDR2 ANQGSEA. J lost 4 bases, V lost 6 bases, and 13 bases had no gene match. The CDR3 covers 17 residues. The DNA of the CDR3 is TGCAGCGTGGGCCAACTAGCGGGGGGGCCACTCCCAGATACGCAGTATTTT. Encoded protein: CSVGQLAGGPLPDTQYF.

The gene calls are TRBV10-3 and TRBJ1-2, with a tentative D call TRBD1 (5 bases). CDR1 ENHRY and CDR2 SYGVKD come from the germline V gene. The CDR3 length is 13 residues. Trimming stripped 5 bases from V and 7 bases from J, with 14 bases between. This chain's CDR3 is CAISTEGSGGYTF. In DNA, the CDR3 is TGTGCCATCAGTACCGAGGGGTCGGGTGGCTACACCTTC.

In this sample, this clonotype turned up a few times. The chain joins TRBV5-1 to TRBJ1-2, with 7 nucleotides matching TRBD1. Losses at the gene ends were 1 base for V and 6 bases for J; bases not matched to a gene: 6. This CDR3 region has 14 residues. Per the germline V gene, CDR1 is SGHRS and CDR2 is YFSETQ. This CDR3 reads CASSLNPGTDGYTF. The CDR3 DNA reads TGCGCCAGCAGCTTGAACCCCGGGACAGATGGCTACACCTTC. Looking up the rest from reference TRBV5-1 and TRBJ1-2 gives the full variable domain: KAGVTQTPRYLIKTRGQQVTLSCSPISGHRSVSWYQQTPGQGLQFLFEYFSETQRNKGNFPGRFSGRQFSNSRSEMNVSTLELGDSALYLCASSLNPGTDGYTFGSGTRLTVV.

This clonotype has ten or more counts. V is TRBV2 and J is TRBJ2-5, with D possibly TRBD2 on 7 matching bases. The V and J ends lost 7 bases and 1 base respectively, with 10 bases between them. Germline V gene data show CDR1 as SNHLY and CDR2 as FYNNEI. The length of the CDR3 is 13 residues. CDR3 nucleotides: TGTGCCAGCACGAGGGGGGGCCAAGAGACCCAGTACTTC. It yields the protein CASTRGGQETQYF.

The chain recombines TRBV10-3 with TRBJ2-5; perhaps D is TRBD1 or TRBD2 (5 bases each). Near its end, the DNA agrees better with TRBJ2-1, so the J call may be wrong. The CDR3 totals 14 residues. In germline, CDR1 is ENHRY, CDR2 SYGVKD. The CDR3 sequence: CAISPRDDQETQFF. CDR3 coding DNA: TGTGCCATCAGCCCCCGGGACGACCAAGAGACCCAGTTCTTC.

This chain connects TRBV6-6 to TRBJ2-4, with a possible D match to TRBD2 (5 bases). The DNA end is more similar to TRBJ2-7, so the J call may be wrong. CDR3 length: 12 residues. Germline V gene lookup returns CDR1 MNHNY and CDR2 SVGAGI (reference sequence). Here the CDR3 DNA reads TGTGCCAGCATGGCCAGGAGGCACGAGCAGTACTTC. Its translation is CASMARRHEQYF.

This clonotype was seen at least ten times. One end of the junction is discordant with germline, which a read error may explain. The V call is TRBV12-3 or TRBV12-4, the J call TRBJ2-3; 7 positions agree with TRBD1. CDR3 length: 13 residues. CDR3 in amino acids: CASSLDRTDTQYF. The DNA for the CDR3 is TGCGCCAGCAGCTTGGACAGGACAGATACGCAGTATTTT.